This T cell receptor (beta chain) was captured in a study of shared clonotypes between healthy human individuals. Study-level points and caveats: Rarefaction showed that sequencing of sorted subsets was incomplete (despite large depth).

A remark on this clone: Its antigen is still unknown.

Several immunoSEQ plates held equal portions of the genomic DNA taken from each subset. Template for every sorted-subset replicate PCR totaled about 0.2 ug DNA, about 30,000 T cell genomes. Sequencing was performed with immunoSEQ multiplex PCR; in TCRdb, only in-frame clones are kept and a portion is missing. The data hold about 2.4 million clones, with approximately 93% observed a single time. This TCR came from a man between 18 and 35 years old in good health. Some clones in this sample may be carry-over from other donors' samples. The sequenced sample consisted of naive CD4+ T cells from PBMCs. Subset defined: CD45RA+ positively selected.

This CDR3 is CASSSSSGRALEQYF. The CDR3 bases are TGTGCCAGCAGCTCCTCTAGCGGGAGGGCCTTGGAGCAGTACTTC. This chain joins TRBV7-2 and TRBJ2-7; TRBD2 matches at 12 bases. CDR1 and CDR2 from the germline V gene are SGHTA and FQGNSA. The junction had 8 bases not matched to a gene; V was cut back by 4 bases and J by 7 bases. The CDR3 covers 15 residues.